A single sample is the source of the 9 T cell receptor beta chains below, sequenced in a study of cytomegalovirus exposure and HLA in healthy donors. The primer mix had 60 Vbeta and 13 Jbeta primers. TCRdb's copy holds only in-frame clones and misses some; the assay was immunoSEQ multiplex PCR. There are just over 200,000 clones in the sample; around 64% occur only once, and less than 3% lies in the top ten. The specimen sequenced was PBMCs. All receptors come from a man aged 40-55 years in good health and CMV-seropositive.

The chain's CDR3 is CASSNRGGMNTEAFF. CDR3 nucleotides: TGTGCCAGCAGTAACCGCGGGGGGATGAACACTGAAGCTTTCTTT. The V call is TRBV6-5, the J call TRBJ1-1, with a weak D call TRBD1 (5 bases). The length of the CDR3 is 15 residues. Germline-derived CDR1 and CDR2 are MNHEY and SVGAGI. With 5 bases removed from V and 0 bases from J, the gap between germline ends came to 13 bases.

The sample holds a few counts of this clone. The J gene is TRBJ2-5, the V gene TRBV6-5; 10 bases agree with TRBD2. The germline V gene encodes CDR1 MNHEY and CDR2 SVGAGI. This CDR3 has 13 residues. The ends lost 6 bases at V and 5 bases at J; junction bases unmatched: 3. This CDR3 is CASSYSGGETQYF. CDR3 nucleotide sequence: TGTGCCAGCAGCTATAGCGGGGGGGAGACCCAGTACTTC.

This chain joins TRBV28 and TRBJ2-1; no reliable D call. V lost 3 bases, J lost 3 bases, and 12 bases lay in between. The CDR3 is 15 residues long. Germline-derived CDR1 and CDR2 are MDHEN and SYDVKM. This chain's CDR3 is CASSFRGRFYNEQFF. For the CDR3, the DNA is TGTGCCAGCAGTTTTCGCGGTCGATTCTACAATGAGCAGTTCTTC.

The chain links TRBV19 to TRBJ1-2, with D tentatively TRBD1 (6 bases). This CDR3 has 15 amino acids. Germline V gene sequence: CDR1 LNHDA, CDR2 SQIVND (reference sequence). V dropped 3 bases and J dropped 2 bases, with 13 bases sitting between them. The CDR3 region is CASSMTRGANYGYTF. CDR3 DNA: TGTGCCAGTAGTATGACTCGGGGGGCGAACTATGGCTACACCTTC.

The J gene is TRBJ2-7, the V gene TRBV6-1, with 7 positions matching TRBD1. The V gene end was trimmed by 1 base and the J gene end by 4 bases; junction bases not matched to a gene: 10. From germline, CDR1 is MNHNS and CDR2 SASEGT. The CDR3 consists of 16 residues. The DNA of the CDR3 is TGTGCCAGCAGTGAAGGAACAGGGGTCCCTTCTTACGAGCAGTACTTC. This gives the protein CASSEGTGVPSYEQYF.

The V and J genes are TRBV6-5 and TRBJ2-2; D may be TRBD1 (6 bases). The germline V gene has CDR1 MNHEY and CDR2 SVGAGI. The CDR3 consists of 15 residues. With 10 bases removed from V and 0 bases from J, the gap between germline ends came to 15 bases. DNA of the CDR3: TGTGCCACCCGAAGGGCAGGGGCGAACACCGGGGAGCTGTTTTTT. Its protein is CATRRAGANTGELFF.

V usage is TRBV5-1 and J usage is TRBJ2-7; TRBD2 matches at 8 bases. Germline V gives CDR1 SGHRS, CDR2 YFSETQ. The CDR3 contains 15 residues. V shed 0 bases, J shed 6 bases, and the junction held 8 bases outside the gene matches. In DNA form, the CDR3 reads TGCGCCAGCAGCTTGGGGACGGGGGGGCCTCTCGAGCAGTACTTC. Translating gives CASSLGTGGPLEQYF.

This chain connects TRBV5-1 to TRBJ1-3, with D possibly being TRBD1 (6 bases). Germline lookup yields CDR1 SGHRS and CDR2 YFSETQ. This CDR3 has 15 amino acids. V lost 7 bases to trimming and J lost 4 bases, with 18 bases between them. The CDR3, as DNA: TGCGCCAGCGGAGTAATGCCAGGGGACGGAAACACCATATATTTT. Protein sequence: CASGVMPGDGNTIYF.

The rearrangement links TRBV13 to TRBJ2-3, with TRBD2 matching 13 bases. The germline V gene has CDR1 PRHDT and CDR2 FYEKMQ (reference sequence). V was clipped by 5 bases and J by 5 bases; unmatched bases: 10. The CDR3 sequence is 17 residues long. CDR3 in DNA: TGTGCCAGCAGCCCCACCGCCGGACTAGCGGGGGAAGATACGCAGTATTTT. Translation: CASSPTAGLAGEDTQYF.